The 29 T cell receptor beta chains listed next were all sequenced from one sample in a study of blood T cell repertoires in COVID-19. This table comes from immunoSEQ multiplex PCR, and its TCRdb copy is limited to in-frame clones, with some not included. The repertoire holds under 150,000 clones, approximately 84% seen once, with about 18% in the top ten. Sequencing was carried out using peripheral blood. The receptor set was obtained from a woman at least 80 years old with acute or convalescent COVID-19.

J is TRBJ1-1 and V is TRBV19; D is uncertain. Germline assignment: CDR1 LNHDA and CDR2 SQIVND (reference sequence). This CDR3 comprises 14 residues. The V end was cut by 7 bases, the J end by 0 bases, with 12 bases between. The CDR3 DNA sequence: TGTGCCAGTACGGAGGGCGCGATGAACACTGAAGCTTTCTTT. Amino acids: CASTEGAMNTEAFF.

This clone was counted once. The chain joins TRBV7-6 to TRBJ2-7; 10 bases align to TRBD1. The junction had 5 bases not matched to a gene; V was cut back by 5 bases and J by 4 bases. From germline, CDR1 is SGHVS and CDR2 FNYEAQ. The CDR3 consists of 14 residues. The CDR3 protein is CASSPGTGVYEQYF. The DNA for the CDR3 is TGTGCCAGCAGCCCCGGGACAGGGGTTTACGAGCAGTACTTC.

In its sample, this clone was seen a few times. The chain carries TRBV6-5 and TRBJ2-2; D possibly corresponds to TRBD2 (6 bases). Trimming took off 5 bases at V and 6 bases at J, with 16 bases between the two ends. CDR1 is MNHEY and CDR2 is SVGAGI in the germline V gene. This CDR3 has 15 residues. CDR3: CASSNRDSLPGELFF. Written as DNA, the CDR3 is TGTGCCAGCAGTAACCGGGACTCCCTCCCCGGGGAGCTGTTTTTT.

This clone was counted a few times. The sample holds other DNA sequences that translate to the same CDR3. The V gene is TRBV2, the J gene TRBJ2-1; 8 bases match TRBD1. Germline assignment: CDR1 SNHLY and CDR2 FYNNEI. The trim removed 6 bases at V and 0 bases at J, leaving 4 bases unmatched. The length of the CDR3 is 15 residues. As DNA, the CDR3 is TGTGCCAGCAGACGACAGGGGAGCTCCTACAATGAGCAGTTCTTC. This sequence encodes CASRRQGSSYNEQFF.

On this clone: Other DNA variants within this sample encode the same CDR3. The chain has TRBV18 and TRBJ2-3; the match to TRBD1 covers 7 bases. Germline CDR1 KGHSH, CDR2 LQKENI. The CDR3 loop spans 14 amino acids. After removal of 3 bases from V and 1 base from J, the junction contained 1 base not matched to a gene. CDR3 bases: TGTGCCAGCTCACCCGGACAGGGCACAGATACGCAGTATTTT. Translating it yields CASSPGQGTDTQYF.

The chain carries TRBV12-3 or TRBV12-4 and TRBJ2-5, with a weak D call TRBD2 (5 bases). The length of the CDR3 is 11 residues. V was trimmed by 7 bases and J by 2 bases, leaving 5 bases between them. The CDR3 spells CASTGQETQYF. For the CDR3, the DNA is TGTGCCAGCACGGGGCAAGAGACCCAGTACTTC.

The chain has TRBV18 and TRBJ2-3; 10 bases line up with TRBD2. Trimming at V came to 2 bases and at J to 2 bases, leaving 4 bases not matched to a gene. Germline lookup yields CDR1 KGHSH and CDR2 LQKENI. The CDR3 runs 16 residues. This CDR3 reads CASSPSGLANTDTQYF. DNA of the CDR3: TGTGCCAGCTCACCATCGGGACTAGCGAACACAGATACGCAGTATTTT.

The chain is built from TRBV9 and TRBJ2-2; 8 bases align to TRBD1. The germline V gene encodes CDR1 SGDLS and CDR2 YYNGEE. The junction had 8 bases not matched to a gene; V was cut back by 3 bases and J by 4 bases. The CDR3 loop spans 16 amino acids. The CDR3: CASSGGQGAVTGELFF. For the CDR3, the DNA is TGTGCCAGCAGCGGGGGCCAGGGGGCCGTCACCGGGGAGCTGTTTTTT.

The J gene is TRBJ2-5, the V gene TRBV24-1; tentatively, D is TRBD2 (6 bases). The germline V gene has CDR1 KGHDR and CDR2 SFDVKD. This CDR3 has 15 residues. Trimming cost V 9 bases and J 1 base, with 17 bases left between them. The CDR3 DNA is TGTGCCACCGCGATGGGGGGTGCTCTCCAAGAGACCCAGTACTTC. As protein: CATAMGGALQETQYF.

V gene TRBV7-9 combines with J gene TRBJ1-5, with D possibly matching TRBD1 (5 bases). CDR1 is SEHNR, CDR2 FQNEAQ, per germline (reference sequence). The ends were cut back, 5 bases at V and 0 bases at J, with 11 bases in the middle. The CDR3 covers 15 residues. CDR3 DNA: TGTGCCAGCAGCCGTGGGGGGGATAGCAATCAGCCCCAGCATTTT. This gives the protein CASSRGGDSNQPQHF.

J is TRBJ2-7 and V is TRBV23-1; 8 bases agree with TRBD1. TRBV23-1 is identified as an open reading frame with a role that is uncertain. The trim removed 4 bases at V and 2 bases at J, leaving 4 bases unmatched. The CDR3 runs 14 residues. The CDR3 reads CASSLGQGPYEQYF. The CDR3 coding sequence is TGCGCCAGCAGTCTAGGACAGGGTCCCTACGAGCAGTACTTC.

The chain couples TRBV15 to TRBJ1-3; TRBD1 aligns across 9 bases. CDR3 size: 17 residues. Germline V gene data show CDR1 as LNHNV and CDR2 as YYDKDF (reference sequence). The V and J ends lost 5 bases and 0 bases, in that order; junction bases with no gene match: 8. The CDR3, as DNA: TGTGCCACCAGCCGGGACAGGGCGTCGAGCTCTGGAAACACCATATATTTT. Its translation is CATSRDRASSSGNTIYF.

In its sample, this clone was seen once. This sequence joins TRBV5-4 and TRBJ2-5; 9 bases line up with TRBD2. The CDR3 sequence is 16 residues long. J was trimmed by 2 bases and V by 0 bases; bases with no gene match: 5. Germline loops: CDR1 SGHNT, CDR2 YYREEE (reference sequence). This chain's CDR3 is CASSLAAGGGQETQYF. Written as DNA, the CDR3 is TGTGCCAGCAGCTTGGCGGCGGGAGGGGGTCAAGAGACCCAGTACTTC.

This clone was found a few times. The chain carries TRBV2 and TRBJ2-5; perhaps TRBD1 as D (5 bases). Germline V lookup: CDR1 SNHLY, CDR2 FYNNEI. The CDR3 extends over 14 amino acids. Trimming removed 0 bases from V and 2 bases from J, with 7 bases in between. The CDR3 region is CASSEATVQETQYF. DNA of the CDR3: TGTGCCAGCAGTGAAGCGACAGTACAAGAGACCCAGTACTTC.

The rearrangement uses TRBV9 and TRBJ1-2; 11 nucleotides agree with TRBD1. This CDR3 is built from 16 residues. Trimming at V came to 1 base and at J to 8 bases, leaving 10 bases not matched to a gene. Germline loops: CDR1 SGDLS, CDR2 YYNGEE. The CDR3 loop reads CASSVTLGQGEKGYTF. DNA of the CDR3: TGTGCCAGCAGCGTAACTTTGGGACAGGGGGAGAAGGGCTACACCTTC.

The CDR3 region has the DNA TGTGCCAGCAGCTCCTTTAGCGGTGGTTCACAAGAGACCCAGTACTTC. Protein sequence: CASSSFSGGSQETQYF. The chain links TRBV7-2 to TRBJ2-5; a possible D gene is TRBD2 (6 bases). Germline V gene sequence: CDR1 SGHTA, CDR2 FQGNSA. The V end was cut by 4 bases, the J end by 2 bases, with 17 bases between. This CDR3 region has 16 residues.

The rearrangement uses TRBV18 and TRBJ1-2; TRBD1 is a possible D gene (6 bases). The V and J ends lost 3 bases and 1 base respectively, with 18 bases between them. Germline lookup yields CDR1 KGHSH and CDR2 LQKENI. The CDR3 is 17 amino acids. The CDR3 loop is CASSPGGGARNNYGYTF. CDR3 coding DNA: TGTGCCAGCTCACCTGGCGGGGGCGCAAGGAATAACTATGGCTACACCTTC.

This clone was observed a handful of times. This chain joins TRBV30 and TRBJ1-5; D call uncertain. The germline V gene encodes CDR1 GTSNPN and CDR2 SVGIG (reference sequence). V was shortened by 2 bases and J by 4 bases, with 12 bases between the two germline ends. This CDR3 contains 14 residues. The CDR3 reads CAWSQFNTNQPQHF. The CDR3, as DNA: TGTGCCTGGAGTCAATTTAACACAAATCAGCCCCAGCATTTT. Using reference TRBV30 and TRBJ1-5 for the parts outside the CDR3, the full variable domain is SQTIHQWPATLVQPVGSPLSLECTVEGTSNPNLYWYRQAAGRGLQLLFYSVGIGQISSEVPQNLSASRPQDRQFILSSKKLLLSDSGFYLCAWSQFNTNQPQHFGDGTRLSIL.

The chain links TRBV5-5 to TRBJ1-2, with D possibly TRBD1 on 6 matching bases. V gave up 3 bases and J gave up 1 base, with 10 bases separating them. Germline loops: CDR1 SGHKS, CDR2 YYEKEE (reference sequence). The CDR3 is 14 residues long. The CDR3 loop reads CASSYGTSNYGYTF. CDR3 DNA: TGTGCCAGCAGCTATGGGACAAGTAACTATGGCTACACCTTC.

J is TRBJ2-1 and V is TRBV6-5; D call uncertain. CDR1 is MNHEY, CDR2 SVGAGI, per germline. Trimming pared 4 bases from V and 7 bases from J, leaving 5 bases between. The CDR3 is made up of 11 amino acids. CDR3 loop: CASSSLNEQFF. In nucleotides, the CDR3 is TGTGCCAGCAGTTCCCTGAATGAGCAGTTCTTC.

This clone has a single count. This sequence joins TRBV6-5 and TRBJ1-4, with D perhaps TRBD1 (5 bases). Trimming cost V 7 bases and J 0 bases, with 12 bases left between them. The germline V gene has CDR1 MNHEY and CDR2 SVGAGI. This CDR3 region has 15 residues. The CDR3 sequence is CASNLQDTTNEKLFF. CDR3 in DNA: TGTGCCAGCAATCTACAGGATACAACTAATGAAAAACTGTTTTTT.

Regarding this clone: The same CDR3 is also encoded by other DNA sequences in this sample. The chain combines TRBV27 with TRBJ2-7; 9 bases match TRBD1. V was clipped by 5 bases and J by 3 bases; unmatched bases: 2. Germline CDR1 and CDR2: MNHEY and SMNVEV (reference sequence). This CDR3 comprises 13 residues. The CDR3 protein is CASSPGQGYEQYF. Written as DNA, the CDR3 is TGTGCCAGCAGTCCGGGACAGGGCTACGAGCAGTACTTC.

The chain recombines TRBV4-3 with TRBJ2-6; 11 nucleotides align to TRBD1. This CDR3 has 19 residues. Germline CDR1 is LGHNA and CDR2 is YSLEER. Losses at the gene ends were 0 bases for V and 2 bases for J; bases not matched to a gene: 6. CDR3 bases: TGCGCCAGCAGCCAAGATCTGGGGACAGGGGGGACTGGGGCCAACGTCCTGACTTTC. It is translated as CASSQDLGTGGTGANVLTF.

The chain combines TRBV5-8 with TRBJ2-1; tentative D call: TRBD2 (6 bases). V lost 1 base and J lost 2, with 19 bases in between. Germline CDR1 reads SGHTS; CDR2 reads YDEGEE. This CDR3 region has 18 residues. The CDR3 sequence: CASSLYSGLRLTYNEQFF. CDR3 sequence (DNA): TGTGCCAGCAGCTTGTATTCGGGACTCCGTTTGACCTACAATGAGCAGTTCTTC.

V and J are TRBV4-2 and TRBJ1-3, with D tentatively TRBD1 (6 bases). The CDR3 is 14 amino acids. CDR1 is LGHNA and CDR2 is YNFKEQ in the germline V gene. V was trimmed by 4 bases and J by 1 base, leaving 8 bases between them. CDR3 sequence: CASSPGTSGNTIYF. DNA for the CDR3: TGTGCCAGCAGCCCTGGGACATCTGGAAACACCATATATTTT.

The rearrangement links TRBV7-8 to TRBJ2-1; 8 nucleotides agree with TRBD2. The CDR3 spans 15 residues. V shed 0 bases and J 8 bases; nucleotides not matched to a gene: 6. The germline V gene has CDR1 SGHVS and CDR2 FQNEAQ. The CDR3 protein is CASSLARGGVDEQFF. CDR3 coding DNA: TGTGCCAGCAGCTTAGCCCGGGGGGGAGTAGATGAGCAGTTCTTC.

This clone was observed once. The chain couples TRBV5-1 to TRBJ1-2; D call uncertain. Per the germline V gene, CDR1 is SGHRS and CDR2 is YFSETQ. V was trimmed by 0 bases and J by 6 bases, leaving 15 bases between them. This CDR3 region has 15 residues. CDR3 nucleotides: TGCGCCAGCAGCTTGGAAGCCAGACCCAGCGATGGCTACACCTTC. This gives the protein CASSLEARPSDGYTF.

The V gene is TRBV29-1, the J gene TRBJ2-3; TRBD1 matches 7 bases. V was clipped by 6 bases and J by 5 bases; unmatched bases: 8. CDR1 is SQVTM and CDR2 is ANQGSEA in the germline V gene. There are 13 residues in the CDR3. Written as DNA, the CDR3 is TGCAGCGTGACAGGGCGCCGAAAAGATACGCAGTATTTT. Protein sequence: CSVTGRRKDTQYF.

This chain links TRBV5-1 with TRBJ2-3, with a tentative D call TRBD1 (6 bases). CDR3 length: 16 amino acids. V dropped 0 bases and J dropped 3 bases, with 14 bases sitting between them. Germline V gene lookup returns CDR1 SGHRS and CDR2 YFSETQ. CDR3: CASSLVGTRGTDTQYF. CDR3 bases: TGCGCCAGCAGCTTGGTGGGGACACGAGGGACAGATACGCAGTATTTT.